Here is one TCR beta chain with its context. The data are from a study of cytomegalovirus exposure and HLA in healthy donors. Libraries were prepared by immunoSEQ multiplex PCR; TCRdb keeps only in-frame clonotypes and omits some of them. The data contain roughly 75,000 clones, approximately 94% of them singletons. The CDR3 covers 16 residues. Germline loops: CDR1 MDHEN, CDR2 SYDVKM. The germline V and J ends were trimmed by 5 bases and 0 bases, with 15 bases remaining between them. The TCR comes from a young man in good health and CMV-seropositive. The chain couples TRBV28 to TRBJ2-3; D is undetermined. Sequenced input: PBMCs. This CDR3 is CASSLRVRFSTDTQYF. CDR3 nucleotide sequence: TGTGCCAGCAGTCTACGTGTGCGTTTTAGCACAGATACGCAGTATTTT. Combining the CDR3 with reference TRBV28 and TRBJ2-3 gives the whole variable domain DVKVTQSSRYLVKRTGEKVFLECVQDMDHENMFWYRQDPGLGLRLIYFSYDVKMKEKGDIPEGYSVSREKKERFSLILESASTNQTSMYLCASSLRVRFSTDTQYFGPGTRLTVL.